This T cell receptor beta chain was recovered during a study of regulatory T cells in long-lasting Graves disease (dated by TCRdb to about 2021). For the wider study: Persistent Graves' disease was defined as persistently positive TSH receptor autoantibodies together with antithyroid drug treatment for over 5 years. TCR sequencing covered approximately 13 persistent and some 20 newly diagnosed Graves' disease patients, around 33 samples in total. The study took place in China and was registered as a clinical trial. Persistent Graves' disease patients in the clinical cohort had taken antithyroid drugs for roughly ten years on average. Persistent Graves' disease patients were compared with newly diagnosed Graves' disease patients by peripheral blood TCR sequencing and RNA sequencing.

To note about this clonotype: No cognate antigen has been identified for it. One base away there is no much larger clone; base qualities are not given.

The CDR3 goes from the cysteine to the phenylalanine over 13 residues. The retained sequence is limited to the CDR3, 39 bases, with the frame set at the first base. As encoded in the germline V gene, CDR1 is SGHDT while CDR2 is YYEEEE. The V end loses 0 bases and the J end loses 4 bases, and a stretch of 7 bases separates them. The receptor library was made with multiplex PCR. The instrument given in TCRdb is Illumina HiSeq 4000. To build TCR beta libraries, CDR3 regions were amplified by Arm-PCR using iRepertoire HTBI primers. Gel purification was performed on PCR products prior to sequencing. The source study handled its data this way. Across samples, 60 to 75 TRBV and 13 to 15 TRBJ segments were identified and used for gene usage analysis of CDR3 amino acid clonotypes. COPE and FqMerger were used to merge the filtered high-quality paired reads into contigs. BLAST was used to align contigs to IMGT TRBV, TRBD and TRBJ reference genes, and CDR3 was defined according to IMGT. Any clonotype with a frequency above 0.1% was classified as a highly expanded clone. Repertoire diversity was measured by Shannon entropy, and V-J evenness by the Gini coefficient. Clonotypes shared by more than one individual were considered public. TCRdb took the public reads, trimmed them with fastp at Q25, ran MiXCR for clone calling and kept in-frame beta chains. All rows with the same CDR3 protein become a single entry with the most common DNA and genes. None of the V and J calls come from the authors' own analysis; TCRdb made them. Present in this sample are around 400,000 distinct CDR3 sequences, 23% of which were seen just once. The top ten constitute approximately 26% of the sample.

Study-wide conclusions, independent of this receptor: A larger number of public clonotypes was shared among persistent patients (approximately 3,000) than among newly diagnosed patients (around 890). Lower TCR Shannon entropy and fewer highly expanded clones were observed in persistent Graves' disease patients than in newly diagnosed patients, which suggested clonal expansion. Sequencing and analysis were limited to the TCR beta chain. TRBV28, TRBJ1-2 and TRBJ2-5 were preferentially used in persistent disease, while TRBV20-1 and TRBJ2-1 were favored in newly diagnosed disease. The study examined only peripheral blood because the primary lesion, thyroid tissue, could not be accessed. The authors noted that the small sample size was a limitation that may lower accuracy.

The sample's time point label, decoded: persistent/refractory GD, antithyroid drugs over 5 years with positive TRAb. For both TCR sequencing and RNA sequencing, RNA was extracted from PBMCs in TRIzol. The diagnosis of Graves' disease was made according to American Thyroid Association guidelines. The patients came from an endocrinology department in Xi'an, China. Each patient gave approximately 10 milliliters of peripheral blood, collected in an EDTA anticoagulant tube. Ficoll Paque Plus density gradient separation was used to isolate PBMCs, and no further T cell sorting was performed. An Agilent 2100 Bioanalyzer and agarose gel were used to assess RNA quality, and a NanoDrop 2000 was used to measure RNA concentration.

The rearrangement combines TRBV5-6 with TRBJ2-5; TRBD1 might be the D gene, on 5 matching bases. This receptor was taken from a female donor with Graves disease. The material was peripheral blood mononuclear cells (PBMCs), obtained when the disease was refractory, from a patient treated with antithyroid drugs. The CDR3 here reads CASSLVQGETQYF. The DNA sequence is given as TGTGCCAGCAGCTTGGTTCAGGGAGAGACCCAGTACTTC.